A selection of T cell receptor beta chains follows, all from one sample in a study of patients and donors after allogeneic stem cell transplantation. MiXCR was run by TCRdb on the RT-PCR reads, yielding one entry per CDR3 protein. Of about a million distinct CDR3 sequences listed, more than 15% are singletons. The source material was blood, either unsorted or a sorted T cell fraction (not recorded which). The receptors were gathered from a human donor who was either an allogeneic HSCT recipient or a stem cell or donor lymphocyte infusion donor (not recorded which). It is not recorded whose cells these are; they may come from a transplant donor. CDR3s include the opening cysteine and the closing phenylalanine or tryptophan. A D gene is named only where the DNA matches it firmly. The listing skips clone size in some rows; elsewhere it reads once, few, many or a size class.

D gene: TRBD2; V gene: TRBV3-1; clone size: .; J gene: TRBJ2-1; CDR3 DNA: TGTGCCAGCAGCCCTGGCGGGAGGGGGTACAATGAGCAGTTCTTC; CDR3 protein: CASSPGGRGYNEQFF
D gene: .; V gene: TRBV6-6; clone size: few; J gene: TRBJ1-1; CDR3 DNA: TGTGCCAGCACTGCCGGGGTGAACACTGAAGCTTTCTTT; CDR3 protein: CASTAGVNTEAFF
D gene: .; V gene: TRBV13; clone size: few; J gene: TRBJ2-1; CDR3 DNA: TGTGCCAGCAGCTTAGCGAACCCGACTACGTACTCCTACAATGAGCAGTTCTTC; CDR3 protein: CASSLANPTTYSYNEQFF
D gene: TRBD2; V gene: TRBV10-3; clone size: few; J gene: TRBJ2-5; CDR3 DNA: TGTGCCATCAGTGAGTCCCCGGGACTAGCAAAAGAGACCCAGTACTTC; CDR3 protein: CAISESPGLAKETQYF
D gene: .; V gene: TRBV12-3/TRBV12-4; clone size: many; J gene: TRBJ1-5; CDR3 DNA: TGTGCCAGCAGCTCAGTCAGGGGTCAGCCCCAGCATTTT; CDR3 protein: CASSSVRGQPQHF
D gene: .; V gene: TRBV12-3/TRBV12-4; clone size: few; J gene: TRBJ2-7; CDR3 DNA: TGTGCCAGCACCCAACTCGGGCCGCATAACGAGCAGTACTTC; CDR3 protein: CASTQLGPHNEQYF
D gene: .; V gene: TRBV5-1; clone size: .; J gene: TRBJ2-5; CDR3 DNA: TGCGCCAGCAGCCGTCGGACTAACCAAGAGACCCAGTACTTC; CDR3 protein: CASSRRTNQETQYF
D gene: TRBD2; V gene: TRBV11-2; clone size: few; J gene: TRBJ2-7; CDR3 DNA: TGTGCCAGCAGCCCTGGTGGACTAGCGGGAACCTACGAGCAGTACTTC; CDR3 protein: CASSPGGLAGTYEQYF
D gene: TRBD1; V gene: TRBV24-1; clone size: .; J gene: TRBJ2-2; CDR3 DNA: TGTGCCACCAGTGATCCTTCCGTCAGGACAGGGGTCGGGGAGCTGTTTTTT; CDR3 protein: CATSDPSVRTGVGELFF
D gene: .; V gene: TRBV4-2; clone size: .; J gene: TRBJ1-1; CDR3 DNA: TGTGCCAGCACCCAAGATTCGGGGGGTAGCACTGAAGCTTTCTTT; CDR3 protein: CASTQDSGGSTEAFF
D gene: TRBD2; V gene: TRBV20-1; clone size: few; J gene: TRBJ2-7; CDR3 DNA: TGCAGTGCTAGAGAGTCTAGCGGTCCCTACGAGCAGTACTTC; CDR3 protein: CSARESSGPYEQYF
D gene: .; V gene: TRBV29-1; clone size: few; J gene: TRBJ1-1; CDR3 DNA: TGCAGCGTTGAGGATCAGGGCCCCGAATTGAACACTGAAGCTTTCTTT; CDR3 protein: CSVEDQGPELNTEAFF
D gene: .; V gene: TRBV20-1; clone size: few; J gene: TRBJ1-2; CDR3 DNA: TGCAGTGCTAGAGATCATGGTTATGGCTACACCTTC; CDR3 protein: CSARDHGYGYTF
D gene: TRBD1; V gene: TRBV4-2; clone size: .; J gene: TRBJ1-5; CDR3 DNA: TGTGCCAGCAGCGATCACGGGACAGGGGAGGGTCAGCCCCAGCATTTT; CDR3 protein: CASSDHGTGEGQPQHF
D gene: TRBD1; V gene: TRBV13; clone size: .; J gene: TRBJ2-3; CDR3 DNA: TGTGCCAGCAGCTTATCTTGGACAGGGCTCACAGATACGCAGTATTTT; CDR3 protein: CASSLSWTGLTDTQYF
D gene: .; V gene: TRBV5-6; clone size: .; J gene: TRBJ2-4; CDR3 DNA: TGTGCCAGCAGCTTGGGTGTGTGGGGCCGAAGGGAGAACATTCAGTACTTC; CDR3 protein: CASSLGVWGRRENIQYF
D gene: .; V gene: TRBV29-1; clone size: few; J gene: TRBJ1-1; CDR3 DNA: TGCAGCGTTGGGGCGGGAGGTTTAAACACTGAAGCTTTCTTT; CDR3 protein: CSVGAGGLNTEAFF
D gene: TRBD1; V gene: TRBV5-1; clone size: few; J gene: TRBJ2-1; CDR3 DNA: TGCGCCAGCAGCATCACAGGGGTCCTAGCCTACAATGAGCAGTTCTTC; CDR3 protein: CASSITGVLAYNEQFF
D gene: .; V gene: TRBV20-1; clone size: .; J gene: TRBJ1-4; CDR3 DNA: TGCAGTGCTAGAGATCTCAGACTTGGTGAAAAACTGTTTTTT; CDR3 protein: CSARDLRLGEKLFF
D gene: .; V gene: TRBV5-6; clone size: .; J gene: TRBJ2-1; CDR3 DNA: TGTGCCAGCAGTCTACTCCAGGGCGCTGAGGGTGAGCAGTTCTTC; CDR3 protein: CASSLLQGAEGEQFF
D gene: .; V gene: TRBV20-1; clone size: .; J gene: TRBJ2-3; CDR3 DNA: TGCAGTGCGCGGCCAGGGTCTTCCAGCACAGATACGCAGTATTTT; CDR3 protein: CSARPGSSSTDTQYF
D gene: TRBD1; V gene: TRBV7-9; clone size: few; J gene: TRBJ1-4; CDR3 DNA: TGTGCCAGCAGCTTATGGACAGGGCCTACCCTCAATGAAAAACTGTTTTTT; CDR3 protein: CASSLWTGPTLNEKLFF
D gene: .; V gene: TRBV10-3; clone size: few; J gene: TRBJ1-5; CDR3 DNA: TGTGCCATCAGTGAGGCGAACAAGAATCAGCCCCAGCATTTT; CDR3 protein: CAISEANKNQPQHF
D gene: .; V gene: TRBV11-3; clone size: few; J gene: TRBJ1-2; CDR3 DNA: TGTGCCAGCAGCTTAATTGAGGGAAAGCGCTATGGCTACACCTTC; CDR3 protein: CASSLIEGKRYGYTF
D gene: .; V gene: TRBV21-1; clone size: few; J gene: TRBJ2-3; CDR3 DNA: TGTGCCAGCAGCAAAGCAGGGACTAGCGGGGGGCGGGTCACAGATACGCAGTATTTT; CDR3 protein: CASSKAGTSGGRVTDTQYF
D gene: .; V gene: TRBV4-2; clone size: few; J gene: TRBJ1-2; CDR3 DNA: TGTGCCAGCAGCCATCGGACAGCATCTAACTATGGCTACACCTTC; CDR3 protein: CASSHRTASNYGYTF
D gene: TRBD1; V gene: TRBV11-2; clone size: .; J gene: TRBJ1-3; CDR3 DNA: TGTGCCAGCAGCTCCCGATGGGGGACAGGGTGGTCTGGAAACACCATATATTTT; CDR3 protein: CASSSRWGTGWSGNTIYF
D gene: .; V gene: TRBV2; clone size: .; J gene: TRBJ2-2; CDR3 DNA: TGTGCCAGCAATAAGGACGGGAACACCGGGGAGCTGTTTTTT; CDR3 protein: CASNKDGNTGELFF
D gene: TRBD2; V gene: TRBV6-1; clone size: .; J gene: TRBJ2-1; CDR3 DNA: TGTGCCAGCAGTGAAAGAGGGAGCGGGGGGGCGGTTGAGCAGTTCTTC; CDR3 protein: CASSERGSGGAVEQFF
D gene: .; V gene: TRBV7-9; clone size: once; J gene: TRBJ1-3; CDR3 DNA: TGTGCCAGCAGCTTAGCTCTCCCCAACGCGGGAAACACCATATATTTT; CDR3 protein: CASSLALPNAGNTIYF
D gene: TRBD2; V gene: TRBV20-1; clone size: few; J gene: TRBJ2-1; CDR3 DNA: TGCAGTGCTAGGCATAGCGGGGGGGCGGCAGGCTACAATGAGCAGTTCTTC; CDR3 protein: CSARHSGGAAGYNEQFF
D gene: TRBD1; V gene: TRBV7-9; clone size: .; J gene: TRBJ2-7; CDR3 DNA: TGTGCCAGCAGCTTAGAACGTGACAGGGTAAACGAGCAGTACTTC; CDR3 protein: CASSLERDRVNEQYF
D gene: .; V gene: TRBV30; clone size: once; J gene: TRBJ2-2; CDR3 DNA: TGTGCCTGGAGTGCCGCAGCTACACGGGTCGGGGAGCTGTTTTTT; CDR3 protein: CAWSAAATRVGELFF
D gene: TRBD1; V gene: TRBV12-3/TRBV12-4; clone size: many; J gene: TRBJ1-3; CDR3 DNA: TGTGCCAGCAGTCCGGGACAGGGGACTGGAAACACCATATATTTT; CDR3 protein: CASSPGQGTGNTIYF
D gene: .; V gene: TRBV29-1; clone size: many; J gene: TRBJ2-7; CDR3 DNA: TGCAGCGTTGGGTTCGGTACAGGGTCAAGTGAGCAGTACTTC; CDR3 protein: CSVGFGTGSSEQYF
D gene: TRBD1; V gene: TRBV28; clone size: .; J gene: TRBJ1-1; CDR3 DNA: TGTGCCAGCACAGGGGGAGAGAACACTGAAGCTTTCTTT; CDR3 protein: CASTGGENTEAFF
D gene: TRBD2; V gene: TRBV20-1; clone size: few; J gene: TRBJ2-3; CDR3 DNA: TGCAGTGCTAGGGCGACTAGCGTTAGCACAGATACGCAGTATTTT; CDR3 protein: CSARATSVSTDTQYF
D gene: .; V gene: TRBV6-1; clone size: few; J gene: TRBJ2-1; CDR3 DNA: TGTGCCAGCAAGGGGGGGCAGCACCACAATGAGCAGTTCTTC; CDR3 protein: CASKGGQHHNEQFF
D gene: .; V gene: TRBV20-1; clone size: .; J gene: TRBJ1-1; CDR3 DNA: TGCAGTGCTAGATCTGGACAGTATGAAGCTTTCTTT; CDR3 protein: CSARSGQYEAFF
D gene: TRBD1; V gene: TRBV24-1; clone size: few; J gene: TRBJ2-1; CDR3 DNA: TGTGCCACCACCGACCGGGACAGGGGGCTTAATGAGCAGTTCTTC; CDR3 protein: CATTDRDRGLNEQFF
D gene: .; V gene: TRBV6-1; clone size: once; J gene: TRBJ2-5; CDR3 DNA: TGTGCCAGCCGCGGTCGGGAACAGGGACGACCGGCCCAGTACTTC; CDR3 protein: CASRGREQGRPAQYF
D gene: .; V gene: TRBV6-2/TRBV6-3; clone size: once; J gene: TRBJ1-2; CDR3 DNA: TGTGCCAGCACCCGGGTGGGGGATGGCTACACCTTC; CDR3 protein: CASTRVGDGYTF
D gene: .; V gene: TRBV7-9; clone size: .; J gene: TRBJ2-7; CDR3 DNA: TGTGCCAGCAGATACGGTGGGCGTCTAGCTTCCTACGAGCAGTACTTC; CDR3 protein: CASRYGGRLASYEQYF
D gene: .; V gene: TRBV12-3/TRBV12-4; clone size: .; J gene: TRBJ2-3; CDR3 DNA: TGTGCCAGCAGCCGGTCAGCGCGGGTAACAGATACGCAGTATTTT; CDR3 protein: CASSRSARVTDTQYF
D gene: .; V gene: TRBV6-1; clone size: few; J gene: TRBJ1-5; CDR3 DNA: TGTGCCAGCAGGCACCACACAGGGACCAATCAGCCCCAGCATTTT; CDR3 protein: CASRHHTGTNQPQHF
D gene: .; V gene: TRBV9; clone size: .; J gene: TRBJ2-3; CDR3 DNA: TGTGCCAGCAGAAACCCCGGGGGTCCGCAGTATTTT; CDR3 protein: CASRNPGGPQYF
D gene: TRBD2; V gene: TRBV5-6; clone size: .; J gene: TRBJ2-7; CDR3 DNA: TGTGCCAGCAGCCCGATGATACGGACTAGCGGGGGGACCCCCTACGAGCAGTACTTC; CDR3 protein: CASSPMIRTSGGTPYEQYF